Listed below are T cell receptor beta chains from one sample, sequenced in a study of T cells in Graves' hyperthyroidism and ophthalmopathy. Each CDR3 protein gets one entry after TCRdb re-called the multiplex PCR reads with MiXCR. The table shows fewer than 350,000 distinct CDR3 sequences, with around 20% occurring only once. What was sequenced was blood. The receptors stem from a woman aged 45-59 years with Graves' hyperthyroidism. Each CDR3 is given with its conserved first and last residue.

v_call cdr3_aa
TRBV5-1 CASRRLAGVLGETQYF
TRBV7-8 CASSLAGRSSYNSPLHF
TRBV11-3 CASSSGQGANSEAFF
TRBV2 CASSARTDTQYF
TRBV9 CASSRVGGTSGPMEQFF
TRBV28 CASSLGLAGGALSNEQFF
TRBV6-1 CASRMDRNYGYTF
TRBV20-1 CSATGLSSYNSPLHF
TRBV28 CASSPPGLATDTQYF
TRBV28 CASSWREGETVVSRKTYEQYF
TRBV9 CASSPKVTGGGRTDTQYF
TRBV5-1 CASSLTQRGLITDTQYF
TRBV12-3/TRBV12-4 CASSLAPQGFQPQHF
TRBV2 CASSPGGESQPQHF
TRBV11-3 CASSSKGRGEQYF
TRBV5-1 CASSSSTANEKLFF
TRBV5-1 CASSLGDRGKGYTF
TRBV24-1 CATSDRGQVLVMNEQFF
TRBV7-8 CASSLASAGGMNTEAFF
TRBV19 CASTLDRTYYGYTF
TRBV4-1 CASSQGFRGLNTEAFF
TRBV28 CASSLLHSGGYTF
TRBV20-1 CSAQRLAGVIDTQYF
TRBV20-1 CSADGRSGANVLTF
TRBV20-1 CSASALETQYF
TRBV11-1 CASSLAETGTYEQYF
TRBV4-1 CASSLGLLNTEAFF
TRBV20-1 CSARDTHEQYF
TRBV20-1 CSARADRGEQYF
TRBV7-6 CASSLAGNDQPQHF
TRBV3-1 CASSQDRGRTEAFF
TRBV6-2/TRBV6-3 CASSRGGRNKNIQYF
TRBV4-1 CASQLASGSYEQYF
TRBV5-1 CASSLLGQETQYF